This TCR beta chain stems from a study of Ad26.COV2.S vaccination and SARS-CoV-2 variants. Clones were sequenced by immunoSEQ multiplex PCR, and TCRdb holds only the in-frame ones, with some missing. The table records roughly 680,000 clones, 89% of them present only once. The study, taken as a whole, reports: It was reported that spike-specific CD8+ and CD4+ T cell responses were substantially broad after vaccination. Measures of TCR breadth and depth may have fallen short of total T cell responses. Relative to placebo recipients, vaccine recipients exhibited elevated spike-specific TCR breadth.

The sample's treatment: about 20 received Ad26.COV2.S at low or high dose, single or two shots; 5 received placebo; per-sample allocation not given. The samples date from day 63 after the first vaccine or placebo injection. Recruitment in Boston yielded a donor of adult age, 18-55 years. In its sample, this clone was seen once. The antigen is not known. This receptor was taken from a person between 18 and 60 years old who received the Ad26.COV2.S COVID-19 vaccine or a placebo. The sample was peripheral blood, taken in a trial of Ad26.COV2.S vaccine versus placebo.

In DNA, the CDR3 is TGTGCCAGTAGTGCCCCCCGAGCTGGGAATGAGCAGTTCTTC. Translation gives CASSAPRAGNEQFF. The gene calls are TRBV19 and TRBJ2-1; D not certain. CDR1 and CDR2 (germline): LNHDA, SQIVND (reference sequence). V was cut by 5 bases and J by 7 bases, with 15 bases left in between. CDR3 length equals 14 residues.